A single TCR beta chain is shown here with its context. Antigen specificity is unknown. Trimming took 5 bases from V and 1 from J, leaving 9 bases between them. The length of the CDR3 is 14 residues. Germline loops: CDR1 SNHLY, CDR2 FYNNEI. Each CDR3 protein gets one entry after TCRdb re-called the reads with MiXCR. This sample has approximately 310,000 distinct CDR3 sequences, with approximately 25% found just once. The data were taken from a study of T cell repertoires in cytomegalovirus infection. Study details: Based on public TCR beta signatures, there were indications of CMV infection and of a matching HLA type. Regarding the study as a whole: The study identified carriers of CMV plus the relevant HLA from cumulative public TCR beta family frequency.

The J gene is TRBJ1-3, the V gene TRBV2; D remains ambiguous. The source of this sequence is a human donor in good health (CMV status not recorded). Some clones in this sample may be carry-over from other donors' samples. The source was cultured PBMCs, collected from culture after CMV antigen stimulation. This CDR3 is CASSPPGSGNTIYF. In nucleotides, the CDR3 is TGTGCCAGCAGTCCTCCGGGATCTGGAAACACCATATATTTT.